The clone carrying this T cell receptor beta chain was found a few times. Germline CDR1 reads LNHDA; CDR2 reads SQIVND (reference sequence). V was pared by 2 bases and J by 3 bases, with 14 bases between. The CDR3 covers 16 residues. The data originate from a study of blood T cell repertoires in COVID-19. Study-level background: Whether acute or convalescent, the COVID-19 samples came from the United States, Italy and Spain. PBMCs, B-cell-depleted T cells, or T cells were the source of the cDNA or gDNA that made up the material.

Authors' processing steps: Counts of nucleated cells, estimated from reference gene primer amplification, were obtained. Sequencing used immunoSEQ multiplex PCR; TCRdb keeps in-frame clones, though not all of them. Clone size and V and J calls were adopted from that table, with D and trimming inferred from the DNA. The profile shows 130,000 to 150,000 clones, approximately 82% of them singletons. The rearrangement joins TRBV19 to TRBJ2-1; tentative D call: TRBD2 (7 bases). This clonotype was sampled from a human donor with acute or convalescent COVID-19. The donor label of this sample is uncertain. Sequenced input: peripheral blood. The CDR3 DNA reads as TGTGCCAGTAGTATATACGGGGGGCGGAACTACAATGAGCAGTTCTTC. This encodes CASSIYGGRNYNEQFF. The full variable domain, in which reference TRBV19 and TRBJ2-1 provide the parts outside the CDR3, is DGGITQSPKYLFRKEGQNVTLSCEQNLNHDAMYWYRQDPGQGLRLIYYSQIVNDFQKGDIAEGYSVSREKKESFPLTVTSAQKNPTAFYLCASSIYGGRNYNEQFFGPGTRLTVL.